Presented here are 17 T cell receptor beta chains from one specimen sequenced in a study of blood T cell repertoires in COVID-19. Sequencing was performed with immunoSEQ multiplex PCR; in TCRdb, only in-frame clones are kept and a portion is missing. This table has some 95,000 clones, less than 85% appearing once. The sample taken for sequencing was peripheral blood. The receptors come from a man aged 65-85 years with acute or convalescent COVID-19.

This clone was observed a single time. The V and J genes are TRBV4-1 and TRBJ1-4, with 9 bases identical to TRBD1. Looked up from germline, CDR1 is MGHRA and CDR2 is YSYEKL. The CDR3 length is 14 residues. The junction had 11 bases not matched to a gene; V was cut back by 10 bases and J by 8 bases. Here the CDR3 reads CATSEDRGGEKLFF. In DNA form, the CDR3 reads TGCGCCACCTCCGAGGACAGGGGTGGGGAAAAACTGTTTTTT.

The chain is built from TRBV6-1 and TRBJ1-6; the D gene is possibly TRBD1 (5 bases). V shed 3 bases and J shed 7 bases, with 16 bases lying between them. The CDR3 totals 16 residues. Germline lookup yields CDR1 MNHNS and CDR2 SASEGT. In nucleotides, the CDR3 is TGTGCCAGCAGTGATGGAACGGGACTCGGGAATTCACCCCTCCACTTT. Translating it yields CASSDGTGLGNSPLHF.

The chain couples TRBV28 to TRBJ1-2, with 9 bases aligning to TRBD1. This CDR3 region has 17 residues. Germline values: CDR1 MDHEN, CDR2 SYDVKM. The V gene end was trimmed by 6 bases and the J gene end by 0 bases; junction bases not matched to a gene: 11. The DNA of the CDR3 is TGTGCCAGCAGCTTCCGGGACAGGGCGCTCACTAACTATGGCTACACCTTC. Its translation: CASSFRDRALTNYGYTF.

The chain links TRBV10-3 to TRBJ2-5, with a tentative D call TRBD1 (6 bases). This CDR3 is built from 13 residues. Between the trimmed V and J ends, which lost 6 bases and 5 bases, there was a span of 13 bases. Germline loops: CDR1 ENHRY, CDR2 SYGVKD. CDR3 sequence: CAIRDTQGETQYF. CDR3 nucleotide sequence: TGTGCCATCAGGGACACTCAGGGGGAGACCCAGTACTTC.

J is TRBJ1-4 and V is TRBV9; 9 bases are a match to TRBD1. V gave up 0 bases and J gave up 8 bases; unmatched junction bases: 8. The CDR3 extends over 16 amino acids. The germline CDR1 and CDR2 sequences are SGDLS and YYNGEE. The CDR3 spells CASSVATGQGNEKLFF. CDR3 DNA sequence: TGTGCCAGCAGCGTAGCTACTGGACAGGGGAACGAAAAACTGTTTTTT.

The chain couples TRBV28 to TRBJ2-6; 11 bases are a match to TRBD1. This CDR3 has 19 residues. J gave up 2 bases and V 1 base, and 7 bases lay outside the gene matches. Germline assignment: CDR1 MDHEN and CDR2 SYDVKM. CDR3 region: CASSLFRTGGAAGANVLTF. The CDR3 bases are TGTGCCAGCAGTTTATTTCGGACAGGGGGCGCAGCTGGGGCCAACGTCCTGACTTTC.

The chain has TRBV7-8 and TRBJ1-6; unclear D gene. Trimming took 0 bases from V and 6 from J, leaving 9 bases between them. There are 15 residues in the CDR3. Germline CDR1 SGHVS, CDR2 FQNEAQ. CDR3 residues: CASSLAPASNSPLHF. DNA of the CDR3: TGTGCCAGCAGCTTAGCACCAGCGTCTAATTCACCCCTCCACTTT.

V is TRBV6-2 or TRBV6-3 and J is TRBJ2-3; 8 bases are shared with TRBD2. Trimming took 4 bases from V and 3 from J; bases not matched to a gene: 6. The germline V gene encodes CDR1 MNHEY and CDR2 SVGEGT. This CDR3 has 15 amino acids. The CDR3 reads CASSSPGGRTDTQYF. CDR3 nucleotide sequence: TGTGCCAGCAGTTCCCCGGGAGGGCGTACAGATACGCAGTATTTT.

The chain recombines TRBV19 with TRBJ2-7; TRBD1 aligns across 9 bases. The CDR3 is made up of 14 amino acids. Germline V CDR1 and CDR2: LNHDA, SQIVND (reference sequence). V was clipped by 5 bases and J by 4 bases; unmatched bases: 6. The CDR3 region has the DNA TGTGCCAGTAGTTCGGGACAGGGCGGATACGAGCAGTACTTC. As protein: CASSSGQGGYEQYF.

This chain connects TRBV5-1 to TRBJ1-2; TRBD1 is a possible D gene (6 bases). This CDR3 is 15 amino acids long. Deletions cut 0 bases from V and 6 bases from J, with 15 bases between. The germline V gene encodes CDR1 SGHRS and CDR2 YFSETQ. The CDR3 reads CASSLALVQGNGYTF. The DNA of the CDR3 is TGCGCCAGCAGCTTGGCGTTGGTACAGGGAAATGGCTACACCTTC.

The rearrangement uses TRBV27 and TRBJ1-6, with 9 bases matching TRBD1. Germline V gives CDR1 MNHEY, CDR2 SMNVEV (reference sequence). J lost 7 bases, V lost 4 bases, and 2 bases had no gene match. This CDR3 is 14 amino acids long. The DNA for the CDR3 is TGTGCCAGCAGTTGGGGGACAGGGAATTCACCCCTCCACTTT. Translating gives CASSWGTGNSPLHF.

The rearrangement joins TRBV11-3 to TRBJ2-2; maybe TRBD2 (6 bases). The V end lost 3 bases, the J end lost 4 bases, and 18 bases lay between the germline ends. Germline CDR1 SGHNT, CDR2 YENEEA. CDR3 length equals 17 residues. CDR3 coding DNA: TGTGCCAGCAGCTTCGTTAGCGGTCGGGCGGGCACCGGGGAGCTGTTTTTT. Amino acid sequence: CASSFVSGRAGTGELFF.

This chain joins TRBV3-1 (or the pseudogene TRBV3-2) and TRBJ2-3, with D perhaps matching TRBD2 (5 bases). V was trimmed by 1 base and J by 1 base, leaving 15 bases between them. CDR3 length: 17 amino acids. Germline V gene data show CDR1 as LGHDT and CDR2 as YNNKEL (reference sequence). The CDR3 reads CASSQVGRGAGTDTQYF. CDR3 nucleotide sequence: TGTGCCAGCAGCCAAGTCGGACGGGGAGCCGGCACAGATACGCAGTATTTT.

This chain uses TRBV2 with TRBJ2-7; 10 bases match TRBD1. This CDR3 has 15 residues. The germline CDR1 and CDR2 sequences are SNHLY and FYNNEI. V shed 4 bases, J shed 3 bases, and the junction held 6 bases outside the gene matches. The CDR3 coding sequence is TGTGCCAGCAGTGGAGGGACAGGGGTCAGCTACGAGCAGTACTTC. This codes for CASSGGTGVSYEQYF. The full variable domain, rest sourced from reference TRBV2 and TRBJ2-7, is EPEVTQTPSHQVTQMGQEVILRCVPISNHLYFYWYRQILGQKVEFLVSFYNNEISEKSEIFDDQFSVERPDGSNFTLKIRSTKLEDSAMYFCASSGGTGVSYEQYFGPGTRLTVT.

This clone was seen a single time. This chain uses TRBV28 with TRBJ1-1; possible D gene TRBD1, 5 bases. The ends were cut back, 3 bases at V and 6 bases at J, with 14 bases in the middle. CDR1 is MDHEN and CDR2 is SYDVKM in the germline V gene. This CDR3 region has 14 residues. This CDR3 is CASSLSQGSPEAFF. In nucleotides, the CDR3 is TGTGCCAGCAGTTTGTCGCAGGGTAGCCCTGAAGCTTTCTTT.

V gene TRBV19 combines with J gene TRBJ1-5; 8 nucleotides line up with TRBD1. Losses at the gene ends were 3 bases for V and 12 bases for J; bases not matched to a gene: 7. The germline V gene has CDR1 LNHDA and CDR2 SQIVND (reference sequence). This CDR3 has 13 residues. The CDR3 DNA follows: TGTGCCAGTAGTATTCCCTACGGGACAGGCCAGCATTTT. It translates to CASSIPYGTGQHF.

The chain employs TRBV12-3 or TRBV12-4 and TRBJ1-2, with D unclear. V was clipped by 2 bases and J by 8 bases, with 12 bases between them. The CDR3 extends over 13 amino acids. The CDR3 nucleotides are TGTGCCAGCAGTTTAAATCTTGGGGAGGGCTACACCTTC. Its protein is CASSLNLGEGYTF.